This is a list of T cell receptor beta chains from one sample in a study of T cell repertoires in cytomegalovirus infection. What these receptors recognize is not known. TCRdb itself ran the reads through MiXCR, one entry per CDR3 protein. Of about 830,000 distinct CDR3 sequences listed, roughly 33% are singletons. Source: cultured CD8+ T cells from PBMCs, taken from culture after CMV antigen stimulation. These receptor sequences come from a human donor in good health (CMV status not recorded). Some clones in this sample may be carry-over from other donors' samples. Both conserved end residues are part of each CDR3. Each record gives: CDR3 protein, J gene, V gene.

CDR3aa: CASSYTAGGWENIQYF; j_gene: TRBJ2-4; v_gene: TRBV6-5
CDR3aa: CSASRTRGLYGYTF; j_gene: TRBJ1-2; v_gene: TRBV20-1
CDR3aa: CASSYRWGGGETQYF; j_gene: TRBJ2-5; v_gene: TRBV7-2
CDR3aa: CASSIGPSMNTEAFF; j_gene: TRBJ1-1; v_gene: TRBV19
CDR3aa: CASSYGDRYNEQFF; j_gene: TRBJ2-1; v_gene: TRBV6-6
CDR3aa: CASTEGTSGVVEQFF; j_gene: TRBJ2-1; v_gene: TRBV7-8
CDR3aa: CASSQDRGRNEQFF; j_gene: TRBJ2-1; v_gene: TRBV4-1
CDR3aa: CASSQVEADYGYTF; j_gene: TRBJ1-2; v_gene: TRBV4-1
CDR3aa: CASSSSRGSSYEQYF; j_gene: TRBJ2-7; v_gene: TRBV7-6
CDR3aa: CASSWSAGAGERFF; j_gene: TRBJ2-1; v_gene: TRBV5-3
CDR3aa: CASSLRRTAPSPLGTDTQYF; j_gene: TRBJ2-3; v_gene: TRBV11-1
CDR3aa: CASSIRTSGDTQYF; j_gene: TRBJ2-3; v_gene: TRBV7-8
CDR3aa: CASSISSLAGWTEAFF; j_gene: TRBJ1-1; v_gene: TRBV19
CDR3aa: CASSQETLTEAFF; j_gene: TRBJ1-1; v_gene: TRBV4-3
CDR3aa: CASSRQIIADLTIYF; j_gene: TRBJ1-3; v_gene: TRBV6-6
CDR3aa: CASSLFFTGDTEAFF; j_gene: TRBJ1-1; v_gene: TRBV28
CDR3aa: CASRSSRRDTEAFF; j_gene: TRBJ1-1; v_gene: TRBV27
CDR3aa: CAGGSGGNTGELFF; j_gene: TRBJ2-2; v_gene: TRBV4-1
CDR3aa: CASSTDRGPAGELFF; j_gene: TRBJ2-2; v_gene: TRBV6-5
CDR3aa: CASSEFAGYTF; j_gene: TRBJ1-2; v_gene: TRBV6-1
CDR3aa: CASSSLEGGAEAFF; j_gene: TRBJ1-1; v_gene: TRBV27
CDR3aa: CASSLIPSGGPTDTQYF; j_gene: TRBJ2-3; v_gene: TRBV27